The 10 T cell receptor beta chains given below trace back to one sample, sequenced in a study of blood T cells in healthy people across ages. With a J-beta primer mix and a sample-barcoded 5' primer, a second PCR ran about 7 to 12 cycles. TCRdb redid the calling of the 5' RACE reads with MiXCR, one entry per CDR3 protein. Among 1.5 million to 1.8 million distinct CDR3 sequences listed, about 45% were seen once. The sequenced sample consisted of blood. These receptors originate from a woman aged 18-29 years in good health.

This clonotype was recorded a few times. The chain is built from TRBV18 and TRBJ2-3; TRBD2 might be the D (6 bases). This CDR3 has 13 residues. CDR1 is KGHSH and CDR2 is LQKENI in the germline V gene. Trimming pared 3 bases from V and 6 bases from J, leaving 10 bases between. The CDR3, as DNA: TGTGCCAGCTCACCGTCGGGGAGGGATACGCAGTATTTT. As protein: CASSPSGRDTQYF. Together with reference TRBV18 and TRBJ2-3, the CDR3 gives the full variable domain: NAGVMQNPRHLVRRRGQEARLRCSPMKGHSHVYWYRQLPEEGLKFMVYLQKENIIDESGMPKERFSAEFPKEGPSILRIQQVVRGDSAAYFCASSPSGRDTQYFGPGTRLTVL.

The V call is TRBV6-5, the J call TRBJ2-7, with 9 bases aligning to TRBD1. The CDR3 consists of 15 residues. V gave up 4 bases and J gave up 6 bases; unmatched junction bases: 10. CDR1 is MNHEY and CDR2 is SVGAGI in the germline V gene. The CDR3 nucleotides are TGTGCCAGCAGTTCCCCGGGACAGGGTGATTCCGAGCAGTACTTC. Protein: CASSSPGQGDSEQYF.

This clonotype was detected a few times. The chain is built from TRBV12-5 and TRBJ2-1; 10 bases are shared with TRBD2. V was pared by 4 bases and J by 6 bases, with 12 bases of the junction left unmatched. The CDR3 is made up of 17 amino acids. CDR1 and CDR2 from the germline V gene are LGHNT and FRNRAP. This CDR3 is CASGWASGGSRVNEQFF. The CDR3 bases are TGTGCTAGTGGTTGGGCTAGCGGGGGATCGAGGGTCAATGAGCAGTTCTTC.

This chain connects TRBV27 to TRBJ2-7, with D possibly being TRBD1 or TRBD2 (5 bases each). V lost 7 bases to trimming and J lost 7 bases, with 17 bases between them. The CDR3 totals 13 residues. Germline V lookup: CDR1 MNHEY, CDR2 SMNVEV (reference sequence). In DNA, the CDR3 is TGTGCCAGCACCCACGGGGCTTGGGATGAGCAGTACTTC. It translates to CASTHGAWDEQYF.

This clonotype has just a few counts. A much larger clone lies a single base off, so this may be a read error. This chain joins TRBV20-1 and TRBJ2-7; D is undetermined. V was clipped by 3 bases and J by 3 bases, with 6 bases between them. The CDR3 spans 11 residues. The germline V gene encodes CDR1 DFQATT and CDR2 SNEGSKA (reference sequence). The CDR3 spells CSARNNYEQYF. CDR3 nucleotide sequence: TGCAGTGCTAGGAACAACTACGAGCAGTACTTC.

There are a few counts of this clonotype. CDR3 coding DNA: TGTGCCAGCAGCTCGAGGACAGGGTGGAACACTGAAGCTTTCTTT. Protein sequence: CASSSRTGWNTEAFF. The V gene is TRBV7-2, the J gene TRBJ1-1; 8 bases fit TRBD1. The ends lost 4 bases at V and 1 base at J; junction bases unmatched: 5. This CDR3 is 15 amino acids long. The germline gives CDR1 SGHTA, CDR2 FQGNSA.

The rearrangement joins TRBV28 to TRBJ1-6; D gene uncertain. Germline CDR1 and CDR2: MDHEN and SYDVKM. The CDR3 has 13 residues. Trimming removed 7 bases from V and 14 bases from J, with 18 bases in between. The CDR3 DNA reads TGTGCCAGCACCACCGCCGGACGGTATACCCTCCACTTT. It translates to CASTTAGRYTLHF.

This clonotype was seen more than once but under ten times. The rearrangement uses TRBV3-1 and TRBJ2-7, with TRBD2 as a possible D gene (5 bases). The length of the CDR3 is 16 residues. V was clipped by 6 bases and J by 2 bases, with 20 bases between them. CDR1 and CDR2 from the germline V gene are LGHDT and YNNKEL (reference sequence). DNA for the CDR3: TGTGCCAGCAGTAAACGCTCCGGGATAGCGCCCTACGAGCAGTACTTC. Translating it yields CASSKRSGIAPYEQYF.

This clonotype was seen a handful of times. The chain recombines TRBV12-3 or TRBV12-4 with TRBJ2-1; D is possibly TRBD2 (7 bases). The V and J ends lost 7 bases and 8 bases respectively, with 18 bases between them. This CDR3 has 14 residues. The CDR3 is CASTRGGGLDEQFF. The CDR3 DNA follows: TGTGCCAGCACCAGGGGAGGGGGTTTGGATGAGCAGTTCTTC.

The J gene is TRBJ2-3, the V gene TRBV20-1; D perhaps matches TRBD1 (6 bases). Germline V gene lookup returns CDR1 DFQATT and CDR2 SNEGSKA (reference sequence). There are 13 residues in the CDR3. V lost 5 bases to trimming and J lost 3 bases, with 12 bases between them. The CDR3 nucleotides read TGCAGTGCTTGGGACACGGGAACAGATACGCAGTATTTT. Its translation: CSAWDTGTDTQYF.